This paragraph covers one T cell receptor beta chain sequence. The antigen is unknown. V was clipped by 4 bases and J by 0 bases, with 11 bases between them. Germline assignment: CDR1 SGHDT and CDR2 YYEEEE. CDR3 length: 16 residues. The data derive from a study of T cell responses to AZD1222 COVID-19 vaccine. Pooling of second doses given at about 4 or about 12 weeks was done. Some clones are missing from TCRdb's copy, which holds only in-frame ones; the method was immunoSEQ multiplex PCR. This table holds about 170,000 clones, roughly 85% found once. Study conclusions and caveats: Targeting of unmutated variant regions was reportedly seen in nearly half of spike-specific TCRs. Sampled repertoires all dated from after the peak T cell response.

This receptor was taken from an adult who received the AZD1222 COVID-19 vaccine. The chain combines TRBV5-6 with TRBJ2-6; D perhaps matches TRBD2 (5 bases). Sequences were derived from peripheral blood, sampled 28 days after the second AZD1222 dose. The CDR3 is CASSPGLPSGANVLTF. CDR3 DNA: TGTGCCAGCAGCCCAGGACTCCCCTCTGGGGCCAACGTCCTGACTTTC.